These 30 T cell receptor beta chains originate from one sample sequenced in a study of blood T cell repertoires in COVID-19. Only in-frame clones appear in the TCRdb table, and some are missing; sequencing was by immunoSEQ multiplex PCR. This sample has tens of thousands of clones, with around 80% found just once. The sequencing input was peripheral blood. Source of these receptors: a human donor in a cohort sampled during active COVID-19.

J is TRBJ1-4 and V is TRBV4-1; 8 positions match TRBD1. V lost 5 bases to trimming and J lost 0 bases; unmatched junction nucleotides: 11. This CDR3 is 18 amino acids long. Germline CDR1 reads MGHRA; CDR2 reads YSYEKL. CDR3 loop: CASSFRSGQDATNEKLFF. In DNA, the CDR3 is TGCGCCAGCAGCTTTAGGTCGGGACAGGACGCAACTAATGAAAAACTGTTTTTT.

The chain links TRBV5-1 to TRBJ1-2; 9 bases agree with TRBD1. CDR1 SGHRS and CDR2 YFSETQ come from the germline V gene. This CDR3 has 14 residues. V shed 6 bases and J 2 bases; nucleotides not matched to a gene: 5. The CDR3 protein is CASTRGQGNYGYTF. Written as DNA, the CDR3 is TGCGCCAGCACCCGGGGACAGGGAAACTATGGCTACACCTTC. The whole variable domain, filled in from reference TRBV5-1 and TRBJ1-2, reads KAGVTQTPRYLIKTRGQQVTLSCSPISGHRSVSWYQQTPGQGLQFLFEYFSETQRNKGNFPGRFSGRQFSNSRSEMNVSTLELGDSALYLCASTRGQGNYGYTFGSGTRLTVV.

The chain recombines TRBV27 with TRBJ1-2; D might be TRBD1 (6 bases). Per germline, CDR1 MNHEY and CDR2 SMNVEV (reference sequence). The CDR3 is 13 residues long. V shed 3 bases and J shed 6 bases, with 11 bases lying between them. Written as DNA, the CDR3 is TGTGCCAGCAGTTTGCGGCAGGGGAATGGCTACACCTTC. Amino acids: CASSLRQGNGYTF.

This clone was seen a single time. The chain couples TRBV7-9 to TRBJ1-6; 8 bases agree with TRBD1. The CDR3 loop spans 16 amino acids. V lost 7 bases to trimming and J lost 5 bases; unmatched junction nucleotides: 10. Germline V gene data show CDR1 as SEHNR and CDR2 as FQNEAQ (reference sequence). This chain's CDR3 is CASNTWAGGNNSPLHF. The CDR3 DNA follows: TGTGCCAGCAACACATGGGCAGGGGGCAATAATTCACCCCTCCACTTT.

The rearrangement links TRBV15 to TRBJ1-3; tentatively, D is TRBD1 (6 bases). CDR1 and CDR2 from the germline V gene are LNHNV and YYDKDF (reference sequence). The CDR3 runs to 15 residues. The V end lost 4 bases, the J end lost 0 bases, and 10 bases lay between the germline ends. The CDR3 sequence: CATSTGQPSGNTIYF. Here the CDR3 DNA reads TGTGCCACCAGCACCGGACAGCCCTCTGGAAACACCATATATTTT.

The V gene is TRBV4-2, the J gene TRBJ2-2; 10 bases are a match to TRBD1. The CDR3 covers 15 residues. From germline, CDR1 is LGHNA and CDR2 YNFKEQ. Trimming cost V 6 bases and J 7 bases; bases outside gene matches: 8. CDR3 region: CASSPGTGDSGELFF. DNA for the CDR3: TGTGCCAGCAGTCCCGGGACAGGGGATAGCGGGGAGCTGTTTTTT.

This rearrangement joins TRBV6-1 to TRBJ2-5; D possibly corresponds to TRBD2 (5 bases). Per the germline V gene, CDR1 is MNHNS and CDR2 is SASEGT. Trimming removed 0 bases at V and 0 bases at J, with 14 bases between. The CDR3 sequence is 17 residues long. CDR3 protein: CASSEARASWYQETQYF. In DNA form, the CDR3 reads TGTGCCAGCAGTGAAGCAAGGGCTAGCTGGTACCAAGAGACCCAGTACTTC.

V is TRBV7-9 and J is TRBJ1-6; TRBD1 might be the D (5 bases). V was clipped by 5 bases and J by 9 bases, with 17 bases between them. Germline V gene sequence: CDR1 SEHNR, CDR2 FQNEAQ (reference sequence). The CDR3 covers 15 residues. CDR3 nucleotides: TGTGCCAGCAGCCCGTGGGGGGTAGGAGCTTCACCCCTCCACTTT. Translated, it gives CASSPWGVGASPLHF.

The chain employs TRBV28 and TRBJ1-5; D remains unclear. Trimming pared 4 bases from V and 1 base from J, leaving 23 bases between. This CDR3 contains 19 residues. In germline, CDR1 is MDHEN, CDR2 SYDVKM. The CDR3 region is CASSSLYSQAPASNQPQHF. The CDR3 coding sequence is TGTGCCAGCAGTTCCCTTTACAGTCAGGCCCCCGCAAGCAATCAGCCCCAGCATTTT.

This clone was recorded a few times. The chain uses TRBV27 and TRBJ2-1, with a tentative D call TRBD2 (6 bases). The CDR3 is 18 residues long. Germline-derived CDR1 and CDR2 are MNHEY and SMNVEV (reference sequence). V was clipped by 7 bases and J by 0 bases, with 22 bases between them. The CDR3 DNA sequence: TGTGCCAGCATTGGACGGGGACTTAAACTCAGCTCCTACAATGAGCAGTTCTTC. Translating gives CASIGRGLKLSSYNEQFF.

The chain is built from TRBV19 and TRBJ1-2, with a tentative D call TRBD1 (6 bases). The CDR3 spans 16 residues. CDR1 and CDR2 (germline): LNHDA, SQIVND (reference sequence). Trimming took off 4 bases at V and 4 bases at J, with 19 bases between the two ends. CDR3 sequence reads: CASSTAATGTRYGYTF. For the CDR3, the DNA is TGTGCCAGTAGTACTGCTGCGACAGGTACCCGCTATGGCTACACCTTC.

The chain employs TRBV5-1 and TRBJ1-2; D unresolved. V lost 1 base, J lost 0 bases, and 7 bases lay in between. The germline CDR1 and CDR2 sequences are SGHRS and YFSETQ. The CDR3 has 14 amino acids. The CDR3, as DNA: TGCGCCAGCAGCTTGTCACAGACTAACTATGGCTACACCTTC. Amino acid sequence: CASSLSQTNYGYTF.

The J gene is TRBJ1-5, the V gene TRBV2; TRBD1 agrees at 12 bases. J gave up 2 bases and V 6 bases, and 8 bases lay outside the gene matches. Germline V gene data show CDR1 as SNHLY and CDR2 as FYNNEI. This CDR3 contains 17 residues. The chain's CDR3 is CASRLGQGARGNQPQHF. For the CDR3, the DNA is TGTGCCAGCAGATTGGGACAGGGGGCTAGGGGCAATCAGCCCCAGCATTTT.

The rearrangement links TRBV3-1 (or the pseudogene TRBV3-2) to TRBJ1-6; possible D gene TRBD1, 6 bases. The CDR3 loop spans 13 amino acids. V lost 5 bases, J lost 6 bases, and 8 bases lay in between. Germline lookup yields CDR1 LGHDT and CDR2 YNNKEL (reference sequence). The CDR3 bases are TGTGCCAGCAGCAGGGGGTTTAATTCACCCCTCCACTTT. This encodes CASSRGFNSPLHF.

J is TRBJ2-7 and V is TRBV6-5; D unclear. The V gene's germline CDR1 is MNHEY and CDR2 SVGAGI. This CDR3 is 14 amino acids long. V shed 10 bases and J shed 0 bases, with 16 bases lying between them. CDR3 protein: CATEAHPSSYEQYF. The CDR3 DNA follows: TGTGCCACCGAGGCTCACCCTAGCTCCTACGAGCAGTACTTC.

The chain has TRBV5-1 and TRBJ2-2, with D perhaps matching TRBD1 (6 bases). V lost 3 bases to trimming and J lost 4 bases, with 13 bases between them. The CDR3 is made up of 15 amino acids. Germline values: CDR1 SGHRS, CDR2 YFSETQ. In DNA, the CDR3 is TGCGCCAGCAGCTCCTATCAGGGGTCCACCGGGGAGCTGTTTTTT. This translates into CASSSYQGSTGELFF.

This chain joins TRBV7-9 and TRBJ2-7; maybe TRBD2 (6 bases). Trimming left V 5 bases short and J 2 bases short, with 19 bases between. CDR3 length equals 16 residues. Germline loops: CDR1 SEHNR, CDR2 FQNEAQ (reference sequence). The chain's CDR3 is CASSPPPGLGTYEQYF. The CDR3 bases are TGTGCCAGCAGCCCGCCCCCGGGACTGGGGACCTACGAGCAGTACTTC.

This clone was detected a few times. The chain carries TRBV10-1 and TRBJ2-3, with 7 bases matching TRBD1. With 4 bases clipped from V and 3 bases from J, the junction kept 16 bases outside the gene matches. The germline gives CDR1 WNHNN, CDR2 SYGVQD (reference sequence). The CDR3 totals 18 residues. CDR3 loop: CASSATAMTGSGTDTQYF. The CDR3 coding sequence is TGCGCCAGCAGTGCCACGGCAATGACAGGGAGTGGAACAGATACGCAGTATTTT.

This sequence joins TRBV5-4 and TRBJ1-2; D is unresolved. This CDR3 comprises 13 residues. Germline V gene data show CDR1 as SGHNT and CDR2 as YYREEE (reference sequence). V lost 0 bases, J lost 3 bases, and 6 bases lay in between. The CDR3 sequence: CASSLDGYYGYTF. The CDR3 bases are TGTGCCAGCAGCTTGGACGGTTACTATGGCTACACCTTC.

The chain combines TRBV11-1 with TRBJ1-1; no reliable D call. V lost 1 base and J lost 5, with 5 bases in between. CDR1 SGHAT and CDR2 FQDESV come from the germline V gene (reference sequence). CDR3 length: 12 amino acids. CDR3 bases: TGTGCCAGCAGCTTAGTCGAGACTGAAGCTTTCTTT. This codes for CASSLVETEAFF.

The table lists this clone with a count of one. Within the sample, other DNA sequences also encode this same CDR3. V and J are TRBV19 and TRBJ1-1; D is undetermined. Germline CDR1 is LNHDA and CDR2 is SQIVND (reference sequence). This CDR3 is 14 amino acids long. The ends were cut back, 2 bases at V and 3 bases at J, with 10 bases in the middle. CDR3 DNA sequence: TGTGCCAGTAGTATAAGGGCGCGGGACACTGAAGCTTTCTTT. Protein: CASSIRARDTEAFF. The complete variable domain, with remaining parts taken from reference TRBV19 and TRBJ1-1, reads DGGITQSPKYLFRKEGQNVTLSCEQNLNHDAMYWYRQDPGQGLRLIYYSQIVNDFQKGDIAEGYSVSREKKESFPLTVTSAQKNPTAFYLCASSIRARDTEAFFGQGTRLTVV.

The CDR3 is CASSHLDRGHEQYF. CDR3 sequence (DNA): TGTGCCAGCAGCCATCTTGACAGGGGCCACGAGCAGTACTTC. The J gene is TRBJ2-7, the V gene TRBV7-6; TRBD1 matches 8 bases. Germline CDR1 SGHVS, CDR2 FNYEAQ. Trimming cost V 5 bases and J 5 bases; bases outside gene matches: 8. There are 14 residues in the CDR3.

J is TRBJ2-1 and V is TRBV29-1, with TRBD1 as a possible D gene (6 bases). Per germline, CDR1 SQVTM and CDR2 ANQGSEA. This CDR3 is 13 amino acids long. Between the trimmed V and J ends, which lost 7 bases and 1 base, there was a span of 11 bases. In nucleotides, the CDR3 is TGCAGCGAACAGGGCCCTTCCTACAATGAGCAGTTCTTC. Amino acid sequence: CSEQGPSYNEQFF.

This sequence joins TRBV19 and TRBJ1-2, with TRBD1 matching 7 bases. This CDR3 has 14 amino acids. The germline V gene has CDR1 LNHDA and CDR2 SQIVND (reference sequence). With 1 base clipped from V and 2 bases from J, the junction kept 1 base outside the gene matches. CDR3 region: CASSIVTGNYGYTF. The CDR3 DNA reads as TGTGCCAGTAGTATAGTGACAGGGAACTATGGCTACACCTTC.

This clone was seen once. This chain connects TRBV3-1 (or the pseudogene TRBV3-2) to TRBJ2-1; perhaps TRBD2 as D (7 bases). The germline V gene has CDR1 LGHDT and CDR2 YNNKEL (reference sequence). The V end lost 4 bases, the J end lost 11 bases, and 15 bases lay between the germline ends. This CDR3 has 13 amino acids. CDR3 in DNA: TGTGCCAGCAGCCTGTGGGGGGGGGCGAAGCAGTTCTTC. Its translation is CASSLWGGAKQFF.

J is TRBJ2-2 and V is TRBV10-3, with 8 bases fitting TRBD1. Germline values: CDR1 ENHRY, CDR2 SYGVKD. Germline trimming cut 9 bases from V and 3 bases from J; bases unmatched to any gene: 9. CDR3 length: 15 amino acids. The CDR3 DNA reads as TGTGCCATAGGGACAGGTCTTGTTGACACCGGGGAGCTGTTTTTT. This sequence encodes CAIGTGLVDTGELFF.

This clone has only a few counts. The gene calls are TRBV19 and TRBJ2-2, with D unresolved. Germline CDR1 is LNHDA and CDR2 is SQIVND (reference sequence). The V end lost 1 base, the J end lost 1 base, and 7 bases lay between the germline ends. The CDR3 extends over 15 amino acids. CDR3 amino acids: CASSIGQMNTGELFF. CDR3 bases: TGTGCCAGTAGTATAGGTCAGATGAACACCGGGGAGCTGTTTTTT.

This chain joins TRBV15 and TRBJ2-3; possible D gene TRBD1, 6 bases. Germline CDR1 and CDR2: LNHNV and YYDKDF (reference sequence). The CDR3 length is 19 residues. V was clipped by 1 base and J by 0 bases, with 20 bases between them. The CDR3 nucleotides read TGTGCCACCAGCAGAGGTCATCAGGCCAGGGGCACTAGCACAGATACGCAGTATTTT. Its protein is CATSRGHQARGTSTDTQYF.

This chain connects TRBV25-1 to TRBJ2-3; 11 nucleotides align to TRBD2. The CDR3 sequence is 16 residues long. With 5 bases clipped from V and 3 bases from J, the junction kept 7 bases outside the gene matches. From germline, CDR1 is MGHDK and CDR2 SYGVNS. CDR3 nucleotides: TGTGCCAGCAGTCCGGGCTCTAGCGGGGGGACAGATACGCAGTATTTT. It encodes CASSPGSSGGTDTQYF.

As regards this clone: Other DNA sequences from this sample encode an identical CDR3 as well. The chain recombines TRBV7-8 with TRBJ1-5; D ambiguous. This CDR3 contains 14 residues. CDR1 is SGHVS and CDR2 is FQNEAQ in the germline V gene. The V and J ends lost 5 bases and 6 bases respectively, with 14 bases between them. CDR3 region: CASSQRARGQPQHF. CDR3 nucleotide sequence: TGTGCCAGCAGCCAGCGGGCCCGGGGTCAGCCCCAGCATTTT.